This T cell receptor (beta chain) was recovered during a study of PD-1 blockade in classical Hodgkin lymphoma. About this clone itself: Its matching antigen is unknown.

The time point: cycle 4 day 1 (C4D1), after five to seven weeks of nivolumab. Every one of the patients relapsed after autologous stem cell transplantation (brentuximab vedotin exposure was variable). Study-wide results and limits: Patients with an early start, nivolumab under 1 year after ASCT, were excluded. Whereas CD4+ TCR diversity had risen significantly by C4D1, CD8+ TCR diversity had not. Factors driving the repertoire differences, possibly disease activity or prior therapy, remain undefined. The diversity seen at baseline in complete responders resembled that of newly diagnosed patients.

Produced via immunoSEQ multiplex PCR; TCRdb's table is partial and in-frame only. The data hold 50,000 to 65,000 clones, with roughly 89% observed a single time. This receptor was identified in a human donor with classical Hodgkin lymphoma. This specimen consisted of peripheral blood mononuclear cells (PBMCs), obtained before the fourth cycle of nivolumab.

The CDR3 DNA reads as TGTGCCAGCAGTCCACCCATTTCAGGACTAGCGGGATCAGATACGCAGTATTTT. Its translation is CASSPPISGLAGSDTQYF. V is TRBV7-2 and J is TRBJ2-3, with 12 bases matching TRBD2. This CDR3 spans 18 amino acids. Germline V CDR1 and CDR2: SGHTA, FQGNSA. V was pared by 6 bases and J by 4 bases, with 14 bases of the junction left unmatched.